The 26 T cell receptor beta chains listed next were all sequenced from one sample in a study of T cell responses to AZD1222 COVID-19 vaccine. Sequencing used immunoSEQ multiplex PCR; TCRdb keeps in-frame clones, though not all of them. Among about 140,000 clones, 70% to 90% were seen once, and the ten largest hold around 3%. The source was peripheral blood, collected on day 0 of AZD1222 vaccination. These receptors all stem from an adult in good health.

This chain uses TRBV5-1 with TRBJ1-1; unclear D gene. The germline gives CDR1 SGHRS, CDR2 YFSETQ. This CDR3 has 16 amino acids. V lost 0 bases and J 0 bases, leaving 12 bases between the germline ends. CDR3 nucleotide sequence: TGCGCCAGCAGCTTGGGCCCTGGAACAATGAACACTGAAGCTTTCTTT. Its translation: CASSLGPGTMNTEAFF.

Only one count was recorded for this clone. The gene calls are TRBV6-5 and TRBJ1-2; no definite D call. V was shortened by 0 bases and J by 3 bases, with 8 bases between the two germline ends. The CDR3 has 14 amino acids. Germline V gene lookup returns CDR1 MNHEY and CDR2 SVGAGI. CDR3 residues: CASSYSGGDYGYTF. The CDR3 DNA reads as TGTGCCAGCAGTTACTCAGGCGGGGACTATGGCTACACCTTC.

This CDR3 reads CASSINSGNLQETQYF. CDR3 bases: TGCGCCAGCAGCATAAATAGCGGGAACTTACAAGAGACCCAGTACTTC. V is TRBV4-1 and J is TRBJ2-5; TRBD2 agrees at 8 bases. The length of the CDR3 is 16 residues. In germline, CDR1 is MGHRA, CDR2 YSYEKL. V lost 5 bases and J lost 2; bases outside the gene matches: 10.

J is TRBJ2-5 and V is TRBV27, with D maybe TRBD1 (5 bases). Between the trimmed V and J ends, which lost 6 bases and 5 bases, there was a span of 16 bases. Per the germline V gene, CDR1 is MNHEY and CDR2 is SMNVEV (reference sequence). The CDR3 totals 14 residues. The CDR3, as DNA: TGTGCCAGCAGCAAAGGCAGTTCAGGGGAGACCCAGTACTTC. It translates to CASSKGSSGETQYF.

The chain joins TRBV7-3 to TRBJ2-2; D remains ambiguous. CDR3 size: 14 residues. V lost 4 bases, J lost 4 bases, and 10 bases lay in between. The germline V gene encodes CDR1 SGHTA and CDR2 FQGTGA. CDR3 in amino acids: CASSSHPGTGELFF. CDR3 nucleotide sequence: TGTGCCAGCAGCTCCCACCCGGGCACCGGGGAGCTGTTTTTT.

J is TRBJ1-5 and V is TRBV7-2; D is perhaps TRBD1 (6 bases). CDR3 size: 15 residues. Trimming stripped 1 base from V and 2 bases from J, with 9 bases between. Looked up from germline, CDR1 is SGHTA and CDR2 is FQGNSA. The CDR3 region has the DNA TGTGCCAGCAGCTTAGTGGCAGGGGGCAATCAGCCCCAGCATTTT. Amino acid sequence: CASSLVAGGNQPQHF.

The rearrangement uses TRBV12-3 or TRBV12-4 and TRBJ1-1; no firm D call. The CDR3 extends over 11 amino acids. Trimming took off 8 bases at V and 7 bases at J, with 11 bases between the two ends. CDR3 DNA sequence: TGTGCCAGCTCTGGTTACAATGAAGCTTTCTTT. Translated, it gives CASSGYNEAFF.

V is TRBV12-3 or TRBV12-4 and J is TRBJ2-7; D is undetermined. The CDR3 covers 13 residues. V gave up 7 bases and J gave up 2 bases, with 12 bases separating them. The CDR3 DNA reads TGTGCCAGCAAACCTCGACAAGCCTACGAGCAGTACTTC. It yields the protein CASKPRQAYEQYF.

The chain joins TRBV28 to TRBJ2-7; no clear D gene. V lost 4 bases and J 0 bases, leaving 16 bases between the germline ends. Germline V gene data show CDR1 as MDHEN and CDR2 as SYDVKM. CDR3 size: 16 residues. The CDR3 DNA reads TGTGCCAGCAGTTCCCCCAGACGGGCTCCCTCCTACGAGCAGTACTTC. Its protein product is CASSSPRRAPSYEQYF.

This sequence joins TRBV5-1 and TRBJ2-7; D ambiguous. The CDR3 runs 14 residues. The ends were cut back, 0 bases at V and 0 bases at J, with 7 bases in the middle. Per the germline V gene, CDR1 is SGHRS and CDR2 is YFSETQ. This CDR3 is CASSLAEYSYEQYF. The CDR3 nucleotides are TGCGCCAGCAGCTTGGCCGAGTACTCCTACGAGCAGTACTTC.

The CDR3 DNA follows: TGCGCCAGCAGCCCGGGACAGTCTCTGTTAGGAGCTTTCTTT. This gives the protein CASSPGQSLLGAFF. V is TRBV5-1 and J is TRBJ1-1; TRBD1 matches at 7 bases. V dropped 4 bases and J dropped 10; count of bases not matched to a gene: 13. Germline V gene lookup returns CDR1 SGHRS and CDR2 YFSETQ. This CDR3 is built from 14 residues.

This clone was seen a single time. This rearrangement joins TRBV11-2 to TRBJ2-1, with TRBD2 as a possible D gene (6 bases). V was pared by 0 bases and J by 0 bases, with 6 bases between. This CDR3 is built from 15 residues. CDR1 and CDR2 (germline): SGHAT, FQNNGV. The CDR3: CASSLDGSSYNEQFF. The CDR3 DNA reads TGTGCCAGCAGCTTAGACGGGAGCTCCTACAATGAGCAGTTCTTC.

The J gene is TRBJ2-2, the V gene TRBV7-2; unclear D gene. The CDR3 sequence is 14 residues long. CDR1 and CDR2 (germline): SGHTA, FQGNSA. Trimming cost V 4 bases and J 8 bases, with 14 bases left between them. The CDR3 DNA sequence: TGTGCCAGCAGCTCAGTCGGCGTGACGGGGGAGCTGTTTTTT. Protein: CASSSVGVTGELFF.

This clone was recorded only once. This chain links TRBV6-5 with TRBJ1-5; the match to TRBD1 covers 7 bases. The CDR3 covers 15 residues. Germline CDR1 is MNHEY and CDR2 is SVGAGI. With V trimmed by 4 bases and J by 2 bases, 5 bases remained unmatched. In DNA, the CDR3 is TGTGCCAGCAGTTGGGACAGATGGGGCAATCAGCCCCAGCATTTT. Translated: CASSWDRWGNQPQHF.

This clone has only a few counts. The chain links TRBV7-9 to TRBJ2-7, with 9 bases that match TRBD2. This CDR3 is 17 amino acids long. V shed 2 bases and J 2 bases; nucleotides not matched to a gene: 10. Germline CDR1 and CDR2: SEHNR and FQNEAQ (reference sequence). This CDR3 reads CASSLLSPGLATYEQYF. Written as DNA, the CDR3 is TGTGCCAGCAGCTTACTGAGCCCGGGACTAGCCACCTACGAGCAGTACTTC.

The chain employs TRBV7-3 and TRBJ2-1; 8 nucleotides match TRBD2. Germline-derived CDR1 and CDR2 are SGHTA and FQGTGA. The CDR3 runs 15 residues. Unmatched junction bases numbered 2, after V lost 0 bases and J lost 4 bases. CDR3 in DNA: TGTGCCAGCAGCTTAACTAGCGGGGATTACAATGAGCAGTTCTTC. It specifies CASSLTSGDYNEQFF.

The rearrangement links TRBV28 to TRBJ1-2; TRBD1 matches at 8 bases. The J segment lost 2 bases and the V segment lost 4 bases, leaving 0 bases of the junction unmatched. The CDR3 loop spans 13 amino acids. From germline, CDR1 is MDHEN and CDR2 SYDVKM. The CDR3 here is CASSSGGNYGYTF. CDR3 DNA: TGTGCCAGCAGTTCAGGGGGCAACTATGGCTACACCTTC.

CDR3 nucleotides: TGTGCCAGCGGCAGTACCGCGACCCCGAATTCACCCCTCCACTTT. Its translation: CASGSTATPNSPLHF. This sequence joins TRBV19 and TRBJ1-6; D remains unclear. Germline V lookup: CDR1 LNHDA, CDR2 SQIVND (reference sequence). Between the trimmed V and J ends, which lost 9 bases and 7 bases, there was a span of 19 bases. CDR3 length: 15 residues.

V gene TRBV5-1 combines with J gene TRBJ2-7, with 7 bases lining up with TRBD1. The germline V gene encodes CDR1 SGHRS and CDR2 YFSETQ. This CDR3 is 16 amino acids long. V shed 4 bases, J shed 0 bases, and the junction held 10 bases outside the gene matches. In nucleotides, the CDR3 is TGCGCCAGCAGCCCGACAGGGTCTCGAAGCTCCTACGAGCAGTACTTC. As protein: CASSPTGSRSSYEQYF.

The chain uses TRBV28 and TRBJ1-5; D ambiguous. CDR3 length equals 13 residues. Germline-derived CDR1 and CDR2 are MDHEN and SYDVKM. V dropped 6 bases and J dropped 6 bases, with 12 bases sitting between them. The CDR3 is CASSSATSQPQHF. In nucleotides, the CDR3 is TGTGCCAGCAGCTCCGCTACAAGTCAGCCCCAGCATTTT.

This chain connects TRBV4-2 to TRBJ2-1, with 13 bases lining up with TRBD2. V was pared by 3 bases and J by 1 base, with 9 bases of the junction left unmatched. Germline V gene sequence: CDR1 LGHNA, CDR2 YNFKEQ. CDR3 length equals 19 residues. The CDR3 protein is CASSQRTSGSPFSYNEQFF. In DNA, the CDR3 is TGTGCCAGCAGCCAGAGGACTAGCGGGAGTCCCTTTTCCTACAATGAGCAGTTCTTC.

The chain uses TRBV18 and TRBJ1-4, with D maybe TRBD1 (6 bases). The V and J ends lost 2 bases and 5 bases respectively, with 15 bases between them. CDR3 size: 16 residues. Germline lookup yields CDR1 KGHSH and CDR2 LQKENI. CDR3 protein: CASSPYREASNEKLFF. The CDR3 nucleotides read TGTGCCAGCTCACCATACAGGGAGGCTTCGAATGAAAAACTGTTTTTT.

The CDR3 bases are TGTGCCAGCAGCTTAACGAGGGGCCCCGGGGAGCTGTTTTTT. Amino acid sequence: CASSLTRGPGELFF. The rearrangement uses TRBV7-2 and TRBJ2-2; TRBD1 or TRBD2 may be the D gene (5 bases each). With 2 bases removed from V and 6 bases from J, the gap between germline ends came to 10 bases. The CDR3 runs 14 residues. Germline lookup yields CDR1 SGHTA and CDR2 FQGNSA. The full variable domain, in which reference TRBV7-2 and TRBJ2-2 provide the parts outside the CDR3, is GAGVSQSPSNKVTEKGKDVELRCDPISGHTALYWYRQSLGQGLEFLIYFQGNSAPDKSGLPSDRFSAERTGGSVSTLTIQRTQQEDSAVYLCASSLTRGPGELFFGEGSRLTVL.

This clone has only one observation. This chain connects TRBV6-1 to TRBJ2-7, with D perhaps assigned TRBD1 or TRBD2 (5 bases each). The CDR3 runs to 14 residues. The V gene's germline CDR1 is MNHNS and CDR2 SASEGT. V lost 1 base and J 3 bases, leaving 10 bases between the germline ends. Here the CDR3 reads CASSEDWDLYEQYF. In DNA, the CDR3 is TGTGCCAGCAGTGAAGATTGGGACCTCTACGAGCAGTACTTC.

The chain couples TRBV7-2 to TRBJ2-3; TRBD2 is a possible D gene (6 bases). Germline V CDR1 and CDR2: SGHTA, FQGNSA. V lost 4 bases and J lost 3, with 20 bases in between. The CDR3 totals 17 residues. This CDR3 is CASSYRVAGLGTDTQYF. CDR3 in DNA: TGTGCCAGCAGCTACCGAGTCGCGGGACTGGGAACAGATACGCAGTATTTT.

CDR3 coding DNA: TGCGCCAGCAGCTTGGGGACAGCAACTAATGAAAAACTGTTTTTT. Translation gives CASSLGTATNEKLFF. V is TRBV5-1 and J is TRBJ1-4, with a weak D call TRBD1 (6 bases). This CDR3 is built from 15 residues. V lost 0 bases to trimming and J lost 0 bases, with 6 bases between them. Germline V lookup: CDR1 SGHRS, CDR2 YFSETQ. The complete variable domain, with remaining parts taken from reference TRBV5-1 and TRBJ1-4, reads KAGVTQTPRYLIKTRGQQVTLSCSPISGHRSVSWYQQTPGQGLQFLFEYFSETQRNKGNFPGRFSGRQFSNSRSEMNVSTLELGDSALYLCASSLGTATNEKLFFGSGTQLSVL.